Following are 26 T cell receptor beta chains from one sample sequenced in a study of blood T cell repertoires in COVID-19. Only in-frame clones appear in the TCRdb table, and some are missing; sequencing was by immunoSEQ multiplex PCR. Here the sample spans under 150,000 clones, roughly 81% being singletons. What was sequenced was peripheral blood. These receptors all come from a woman in her forties or fifties with active or convalescent COVID-19.

V gene TRBV6-2 or TRBV6-3 combines with J gene TRBJ2-7, with 7 positions matching TRBD1. There are 14 residues in the CDR3. CDR1 and CDR2 (germline): MNHEY, SVGEGT. V lost 5 bases to trimming and J lost 2 bases; unmatched junction nucleotides: 6. The CDR3: CASSPSGQPYEQYF. CDR3 DNA sequence: TGTGCCAGCAGTCCGTCGGGACAGCCCTACGAGCAGTACTTC.

The chain combines TRBV7-2 with TRBJ2-5; D may be TRBD2 (6 bases). The V gene's germline CDR1 is SGHTA and CDR2 FQGNSA. The CDR3 spans 15 residues. V was pared by 6 bases and J by 5 bases, with 19 bases between. The CDR3 loop is CASSYVSHSGETQYF. The CDR3 DNA reads TGTGCCAGCAGTTACGTGTCACATAGCGGCGAGACCCAGTACTTC.

The chain uses TRBV4-3 and TRBJ2-7, with unresolved D. Germline V gene lookup returns CDR1 LGHNA and CDR2 YSLEER. V lost 0 bases, J lost 1 base, and 10 bases lay in between. This CDR3 region has 15 residues. The CDR3 is CASSQDLGRSYEQYF. CDR3 nucleotide sequence: TGCGCCAGCAGCCAAGATTTGGGCAGATCCTACGAGCAGTACTTC.

In its sample, this clone was seen once. CDR3: CASSVGADPQNTQYF. Written as DNA, the CDR3 is TGTGCCAGCAGCGTAGGAGCGGACCCACAGAATACGCAGTATTTT. The genes are TRBV9 and TRBJ2-3, with D possibly TRBD2 on 5 matching bases. V lost 0 bases and J 7 bases, leaving 15 bases between the germline ends. The CDR3 covers 15 residues. Germline-derived CDR1 and CDR2 are SGDLS and YYNGEE.

V usage is TRBV9 and J usage is TRBJ2-3, with TRBD2 matching over 14 bases. CDR1 is SGDLS, CDR2 YYNGEE, per germline. Trimming at V came to 5 bases and at J to 5 bases, leaving 4 bases not matched to a gene. This CDR3 contains 15 residues. In nucleotides, the CDR3 is TGTGCCAGCAGACGGGGACTAGCGGGAGTAGATACGCAGTATTTT. Amino acids: CASRRGLAGVDTQYF. Supplemented by reference TRBV9 and TRBJ2-3, the full variable domain reads DSGVTQTPKHLITATGQRVTLRCSPRSGDLSVYWYQQSLDQGLQFLIQYYNGEERAKGNILERFSAQQFPDLHSELNLSSLELGDSALYFCASRRGLAGVDTQYFGPGTRLTVL.

The chain recombines TRBV27 with TRBJ2-5, with 9 bases that match TRBD1. The germline V gene encodes CDR1 MNHEY and CDR2 SMNVEV (reference sequence). CDR3 size: 15 residues. V shed 8 bases, J shed 5 bases, and the junction held 12 bases outside the gene matches. CDR3: CASGLNRGRTETQYF. For the CDR3, the DNA is TGTGCCAGCGGGTTAAACAGGGGGCGGACGGAGACCCAGTACTTC.

The chain joins TRBV7-9 to TRBJ1-3, with D maybe TRBD1 (5 bases). This CDR3 has 14 amino acids. V shed 5 bases and J shed 4 bases, with 12 bases lying between them. Germline CDR1 SEHNR, CDR2 FQNEAQ (reference sequence). The CDR3 reads CASSEDSDGNTIYF. CDR3 nucleotides: TGTGCCAGCAGCGAAGACAGTGACGGAAACACCATATATTTT.

The rearrangement links TRBV25-1 to TRBJ2-7; TRBD2 agrees at 9 bases. J gave up 2 bases and V 3 bases, and 2 bases lay outside the gene matches. Germline loops: CDR1 MGHDK, CDR2 SYGVNS. CDR3 length equals 14 residues. CDR3 coding DNA: TGTGCCAGCAGTGATTCTAGCGGGGCCTACGAGCAGTACTTC. Residues: CASSDSSGAYEQYF.

The chain uses TRBV10-3 and TRBJ1-1; 7 bases match TRBD1. The CDR3 length is 13 residues. The germline V gene encodes CDR1 ENHRY and CDR2 SYGVKD. Losses at the gene ends were 7 bases for V and 6 bases for J; bases not matched to a gene: 8. Here the CDR3 reads CAITDLTGAEAFF. The CDR3 region has the DNA TGTGCCATCACCGACCTCACAGGGGCTGAAGCTTTCTTT.

Written as DNA, the CDR3 is TGTGCCAGCAGCTGGGTATCGGACTATGAGCAGTTCTTC. Amino acids: CASSWVSDYEQFF. The chain couples TRBV11-1 to TRBJ2-1, with D possibly TRBD2 on 5 matching bases. The V end lost 4 bases, the J end lost 8 bases, and 12 bases lay between the germline ends. The CDR3 is 13 amino acids. Germline lookup yields CDR1 SGHAT and CDR2 FQDESV (reference sequence).

V and J are TRBV27 and TRBJ1-4; no clear D. Germline values: CDR1 MNHEY, CDR2 SMNVEV (reference sequence). V was pared by 6 bases and J by 3 bases, with 11 bases between. The CDR3 totals 14 residues. This chain's CDR3 is CASRPIGPNEKLFF. As DNA, the CDR3 is TGTGCCAGCAGGCCGATTGGGCCTAATGAAAAACTGTTTTTT.

This chain joins TRBV7-2 and TRBJ1-2, with 9 positions matching TRBD1. The CDR3 consists of 14 residues. V was clipped by 5 bases and J by 3 bases; unmatched bases: 4. CDR1 SGHTA and CDR2 FQGNSA come from the germline V gene. Written as DNA, the CDR3 is TGTGCCAGCAGCCCGAGACAGGGGGACTATGGCTACACCTTC. Translating it yields CASSPRQGDYGYTF.

The chain couples TRBV28 to TRBJ1-5; D gene ambiguous. Germline V lookup: CDR1 MDHEN, CDR2 SYDVKM. The V and J ends lost 5 bases and 1 base respectively, with 3 bases between them. The CDR3 has 12 amino acids. The CDR3 nucleotides read TGTGCCAGCAGTCCAAGCAATCAGCCCCAGCATTTT. It yields the protein CASSPSNQPQHF.

This clone was observed a few times. J is TRBJ2-1 and V is TRBV20-1; D is unresolved. Deletions cut 3 bases from V and 0 bases from J, with 9 bases between. The CDR3 is 14 residues long. Germline CDR1 DFQATT, CDR2 SNEGSKA (reference sequence). DNA for the CDR3: TGCAGTGCTAGTACCTGGAGCTCCTACAATGAGCAGTTCTTC. This encodes CSASTWSSYNEQFF.

CDR3 DNA: TGTGCCAGCAGTCCAAAGCAGGGGGTGCAGGGGGCCCAGCATTTT. It is translated as CASSPKQGVQGAQHF. The chain uses TRBV27 and TRBJ1-5; TRBD1 aligns across 7 bases. This CDR3 comprises 15 residues. From germline, CDR1 is MNHEY and CDR2 SMNVEV (reference sequence). Losses at the gene ends were 5 bases for V and 11 bases for J; bases not matched to a gene: 15.

This clone was observed a handful of times. CDR3 sequence reads: CASSPLAGSTDTQYF. DNA of the CDR3: TGTGCCAGTAGTCCACTAGCGGGGAGCACAGATACGCAGTATTTT. The chain carries TRBV19 and TRBJ2-3; 10 bases are a match to TRBD2. After removal of 5 bases from V and 0 bases from J, the junction contained 2 bases not matched to a gene. The CDR3 totals 15 residues. Germline values: CDR1 LNHDA, CDR2 SQIVND (reference sequence).

Comments on this clone: Other DNA sequences in this sample translate to the same CDR3. The chain carries TRBV7-3 and TRBJ1-1, with D possibly being TRBD1 (5 bases). This CDR3 has 13 amino acids. V gave up 5 bases and J gave up 1 base, with 8 bases separating them. Germline CDR1 is SGHTA and CDR2 is FQGTGA. The CDR3 protein is CASSTTGNTEAFF. CDR3 DNA: TGTGCCAGCAGCACCACAGGGAACACTGAAGCTTTCTTT.

In this sample, this clone turned up once. V is TRBV18 and J is TRBJ1-1; a weak D match, TRBD1 (6 bases). Germline assignment: CDR1 KGHSH and CDR2 LQKENI. The CDR3 contains 16 residues. The V gene lost 3 bases and the J gene lost 1 base, with 15 bases spanning the gap. The CDR3: CASSPLKQGRNTEAFF. The CDR3 nucleotides read TGTGCCAGCTCACCTCTGAAGCAGGGGAGGAACACTGAAGCTTTCTTT.

The chain employs TRBV19 and TRBJ1-2; 7 bases match TRBD1. V lost 3 bases and J lost 2; bases outside the gene matches: 3. There are 14 residues in the CDR3. Germline V gene sequence: CDR1 LNHDA, CDR2 SQIVND (reference sequence). CDR3 sequence (DNA): TGTGCCAGTAGTATCACAGGGGACAACTATGGCTACACCTTC. It yields the protein CASSITGDNYGYTF.

This clone was detected only once. At one of its ends the junction is not consistent with the germline gene, which may arise from a read error. The V and J genes are TRBV6-1 and TRBJ1-2; a possible D gene is TRBD1 (5 bases). CDR3 length equals 13 residues. Germline V gene sequence: CDR1 MNHNS, CDR2 SASEGT. This CDR3 is CASREEDTYGYTF. Here the CDR3 DNA reads TGTGCCAGCAGGGAAGAGGACACCTATGGCTACACCTTC.

This clone showed up just a few times. This sequence joins TRBV5-5 and TRBJ2-5; maybe TRBD1 (6 bases). The germline V gene encodes CDR1 SGHKS and CDR2 YYEKEE (reference sequence). CDR3 size: 16 residues. V lost 4 bases, J lost 4 bases, and 20 bases lay in between. The CDR3 here is CASSRFRPQGGETQYF. The CDR3, as DNA: TGTGCCAGCAGCCGCTTCCGCCCACAGGGTGGAGAGACCCAGTACTTC. Full variable domain (outside the CDR3, taken from reference TRBV5-5 and TRBJ2-5): DAGVTQSPTHLIKTRGQQVTLRCSPISGHKSVSWYQQVLGQGPQFIFQYYEKEERGRGNFPDRFSARQFPNYSSELNVNALLLGDSALYLCASSRFRPQGGETQYFGPGTRLLVL.

The chain recombines TRBV4-3 with TRBJ1-1; 9 bases map to TRBD1. CDR1 LGHNA and CDR2 YSLEER come from the germline V gene. With 1 base clipped from V and 4 bases from J, the junction kept 4 bases outside the gene matches. This CDR3 is built from 15 residues. The CDR3 DNA follows: TGCGCCAGCAGCCAAGTGGGGGACAGGGCCACTGAAGCTTTCTTT. It is translated as CASSQVGDRATEAFF.

The V call is TRBV15, the J call TRBJ1-2, with a weak D call TRBD1 (6 bases). The CDR3 loop spans 15 amino acids. The germline V and J ends were trimmed by 0 bases and 8 bases, with 16 bases remaining between them. Germline-derived CDR1 and CDR2 are LNHNV and YYDKDF (reference sequence). This CDR3 reads CATSRDLQGDGGYTF. In DNA, the CDR3 is TGTGCCACCAGCAGAGATTTACAGGGTGATGGGGGCTACACCTTC.

The chain uses TRBV7-2 and TRBJ1-2, with D tentatively TRBD1 (5 bases). Looked up from germline, CDR1 is SGHTA and CDR2 is FQGNSA. CDR3 length: 14 amino acids. The ends were cut back, 5 bases at V and 2 bases at J, with 12 bases in the middle. The DNA of the CDR3 is TGTGCCAGCAGCCCCGGGGGAGCCAACTATGGCTACACCTTC. Protein: CASSPGGANYGYTF.

The V gene is TRBV14, the J gene TRBJ1-2; D uncertain. Per germline, CDR1 SGHDN and CDR2 FVKESK. Trimming shortened V by 0 bases and J by 4 bases, and 6 bases separated the two germline ends. The CDR3 covers 13 residues. As DNA, the CDR3 is TGTGCCAGCAGCCAAGAATCAGGCTATGGCTACACCTTC. This translates into CASSQESGYGYTF.

In its sample, this clone was seen once. This chain joins TRBV7-3 and TRBJ2-6; a weak D match, TRBD2 (6 bases). Germline V gene sequence: CDR1 SGHTA, CDR2 FQGTGA. V lost 3 bases and J 1 base, leaving 7 bases between the germline ends. The CDR3 spans 15 residues. CDR3: CASSFGGSGANVLTF. In DNA form, the CDR3 reads TGTGCCAGCAGCTTCGGGGGATCTGGGGCCAACGTCCTGACTTTC.